Presented here are 8 T cell receptor beta chains from one specimen sequenced in a study of Ad26.COV2.S vaccination and SARS-CoV-2 variants. TCRdb's table, derived via immunoSEQ multiplex PCR, lists solely in-frame clones and lacks some. The table has 300,000 to 500,000 clones, around nine tenths seen once. Documented treatment: over 15 received Ad26.COV2.S at low or high dose, single or two shots; several received placebo; per-sample allocation not given. After the first vaccine or placebo injection, samples were drawn on day 63. The material sequenced was peripheral blood, taken in a trial of Ad26.COV2.S vaccine versus placebo. The origin of the receptors is a person between 18 and 65 years old who received the Ad26.COV2.S COVID-19 vaccine or a placebo.

In this sample, this clone turned up once. The chain joins TRBV4-1 to TRBJ1-2; D is uncertain. Germline values: CDR1 MGHRA, CDR2 YSYEKL. This CDR3 contains 17 residues. Trimming cost V 1 base and J 0 bases, with 15 bases left between them. The CDR3 DNA follows: TGCGCCAGCAGCCAAGGGCGGAACCTACTAGCTAACTATGGCTACACCTTC. It specifies CASSQGRNLLANYGYTF.

This sequence joins TRBV6-7 and TRBJ2-7; 7 bases agree with TRBD2. TRBV6-7 is an open reading frame whose function is uncertain. The CDR3 extends over 10 amino acids. The CDR3 here is CAGGSYEQYF. The CDR3 coding sequence is TGTGCGGGGGGGTCCTACGAGCAGTACTTC.

The rearrangement joins TRBV27 to TRBJ1-1; a weak D match, TRBD1 (5 bases). V lost 4 bases, J lost 5 bases, and 14 bases lay in between. The length of the CDR3 is 14 residues. CDR1 is MNHEY, CDR2 SMNVEV, per germline (reference sequence). The CDR3 DNA follows: TGTGCCAGCAGTTACCGCGGGGGTGGGACTGAAGCTTTCTTT. Translation gives CASSYRGGGTEAFF.

This clone has a single count. The chain recombines TRBV19 with TRBJ2-7; no firm D call. V gave up 10 bases and J gave up 4 bases, with 14 bases separating them. This CDR3 spans 12 amino acids. Germline V lookup: CDR1 LNHDA, CDR2 SQIVND (reference sequence). The CDR3 bases are TGTGCCAACCAAGAAAGAACTTACGAGCAGTACTTC. This encodes CANQERTYEQYF. The full variable domain, its missing parts supplied by reference TRBV19 and TRBJ2-7, is DGGITQSPKYLFRKEGQNVTLSCEQNLNHDAMYWYRQDPGQGLRLIYYSQIVNDFQKGDIAEGYSVSREKKESFPLTVTSAQKNPTAFYLCANQERTYEQYFGPGTRLTVT.

Notes on this clone: Other nucleotide sequences from this sample produce the same CDR3. V gene TRBV10-1 combines with J gene TRBJ1-2, with D hard to call. V shed 1 base and J shed 2 bases, with 5 bases lying between them. The CDR3 contains 13 residues. CDR1 WNHNN and CDR2 SYGVQD come from the germline V gene (reference sequence). The CDR3 DNA follows: TGCGCCAGCAGTGAGTACAGAAACTATGGCTACACCTTC. This sequence encodes CASSEYRNYGYTF.

V and J are TRBV7-6 and TRBJ1-1; TRBD1 agrees at 7 bases. V shed 4 bases and J 5 bases; nucleotides not matched to a gene: 4. Germline V lookup: CDR1 SGHVS, CDR2 FNYEAQ. The CDR3 is made up of 13 amino acids. CDR3 amino acids: CASSSGQQTEAFF. CDR3 in DNA: TGTGCCAGCAGCTCGGGACAGCAAACTGAAGCTTTCTTT.

This chain joins TRBV2 and TRBJ2-5; D unresolved. CDR3 length: 14 residues. V was cut by 1 base and J by 0 bases, with 6 bases left in between. CDR1 and CDR2 from the germline V gene are SNHLY and FYNNEI. The CDR3 spells CASSEGRNQETQYF. The DNA of the CDR3 is TGTGCCAGCAGTGAAGGACGTAACCAAGAGACCCAGTACTTC.

The V call is TRBV6-5, the J call TRBJ2-2; D tentatively fits TRBD1 or TRBD2 (5 bases each). This CDR3 has 14 residues. The V end was cut by 5 bases, the J end by 2 bases, with 9 bases between. The germline CDR1 and CDR2 sequences are MNHEY and SVGAGI. The CDR3: CASSRGENTGELFF. The CDR3 DNA follows: TGTGCCAGCAGTAGAGGGGAAAACACCGGGGAGCTGTTTTTT.